This record covers a single T cell receptor (beta chain). This receptor's antigen is unknown. No base quality values were provided; no much bigger clone lies one nucleotide off. This record belongs to a study of control samples from healthy donors and cancer patients (dated by TCRdb to 2020 to 2022). From the germline V gene, CDR1 is SQVTM and CDR2 is ANQGSEA. There are 15 amino acids in the CDR3, from cysteine to phenylalanine inclusive. The read is trimmed to its CDR3 DNA, 45 bases read in frame from base 1. Trimming removed 7 bases from V and 8 bases from J, leaving 21 bases between the germline ends. Library preparation used the immunoSEQ multiplex PCR assay. TCRdb stores this immuneACCESS table with in-frame sequences only. Part of the clones is absent; in the studies checked, under half of the shortfall reflects unresolved V genes, and no reason is known for the rest. This sample is represented by about 120,000 clones; 85% to 95% of them were singletons. Roughly 0.54% of the sample is in the top ten clones.

The sequenced sample was PBMCs. This sequence originates from a man at least 80 years old with head and neck cancer. The chain links TRBV29-1 with TRBJ1-6, with the D segment identity uncertain. The DNA reads as follows: TGCAGCGCCCGGTTGGCTAGAGGATCTGATTCACCCCTCCACTTT. Translated, this is CSARLARGSDSPLHF.